This is a list of T cell receptor beta chains from one sample in a study of T cell responses to AZD1222 COVID-19 vaccine. The table came from immunoSEQ multiplex PCR; TCRdb's copy has only in-frame clones and leaves some out. The sample lists 150,000 or so clones, about 95% occurring once. The specimen comprised peripheral blood, sampled on day 0 of AZD1222 vaccination. The receptors shown here come from an adult in good health. Each CDR3 is given with its conserved first and last residue. Each record gives: V gene, J gene, D gene, CDR3 DNA, CDR3 protein. A D gene is named only where the DNA matches it firmly.

>TRBV2|TRBJ1-6|NA
TGTGCCAGCAGTGGGGCCTATTCACCCCTCCACTTT
CASSGAYSPLHF
>TRBV6-5|TRBJ1-3|TRBD1
TGTGCCAGCACCCAAGGACAGGCGGCTGGAAACACCATATATTTT
CASTQGQAAGNTIYF
>TRBV10-1|TRBJ1-4|TRBD1
TGCGCCAGCAGTGAAAGTACAGGGGCGGGTGAAAAACTGTTTTTT
CASSESTGAGEKLFF
>TRBV5-6|TRBJ2-7|NA
TGTGCCAGCAGCTTGGGACTATGGGGGGAATACTACGAGCAGTACTTC
CASSLGLWGEYYEQYF
>TRBV5-4|TRBJ1-2|NA
TGTGCCAGCCGTCGGTTCAGCCAGGATCGCTACACCTTC
CASRRFSQDRYTF
>TRBV5-4|TRBJ2-1|NA
TGTGCCAGCAGCTTGCCACGCACGGATGAGCAGTTCTTC
CASSLPRTDEQFF
>TRBV4-2|TRBJ1-5|NA
TGTGCCAGCAGCCCGTCGGCAGGCAATCAGCCCCAGCATTTT
CASSPSAGNQPQHF
>TRBV12-5|TRBJ2-1|TRBD2
TGTGCTAGTGGCTTCTCGGGAGGTGGGAATGAGCAGTTCTTC
CASGFSGGGNEQFF
>TRBV2|TRBJ2-4|TRBD1
TGTGCCAGTCGACAGGGGAGTTACATTCAGTACTTC
CASRQGSYIQYF
>TRBV27|TRBJ2-7|TRBD1
TGTGCCAGCAGTCCGGGACAGTTAGTGCAGTACTTC
CASSPGQLVQYF